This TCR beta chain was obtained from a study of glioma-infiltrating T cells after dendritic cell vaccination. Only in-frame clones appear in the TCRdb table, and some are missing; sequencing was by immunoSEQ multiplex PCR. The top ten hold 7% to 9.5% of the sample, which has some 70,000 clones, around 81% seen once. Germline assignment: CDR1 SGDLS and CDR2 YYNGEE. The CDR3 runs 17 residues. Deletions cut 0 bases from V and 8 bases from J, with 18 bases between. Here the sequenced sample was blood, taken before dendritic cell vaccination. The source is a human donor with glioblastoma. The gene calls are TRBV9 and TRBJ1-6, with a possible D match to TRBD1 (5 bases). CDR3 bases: TGTGCCAGCAGCGTAGACGACAGAGCGAGTTTGGATTCACCCCTCCACTTT. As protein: CASSVDDRASLDSPLHF.